This T cell receptor beta chain is from a study of blood T cell repertoires in COVID-19. As for the study in general: Spain, Italy and the United States supplied samples that represented acute and convalescent COVID-19. The analysed material was cDNA or gDNA that came from T cells, B-cell-depleted T cells, or PBMCs.

In the authors' methods: Amplification from reference gene primers served as the basis for estimated nucleated cell counts. The data were produced by immunoSEQ multiplex PCR, yet TCRdb's version contains in-frame clones alone and is incomplete. Clone size and the V and J calls come from that table; the DNA yielded D and trimming. Of around 300,000 clones in the sample, approximately 88% were seen once. The germline V gene encodes CDR1 MNHNY and CDR2 SVGAGI (reference sequence). Deletions cut 6 bases from V and 5 bases from J, with 19 bases between. CDR3 length: 16 residues. This chain links TRBV6-6 with TRBJ1-4; no definite D call. The specimen sequenced was peripheral blood. This TCR was sampled from a man younger than 35 with active or convalescent COVID-19. The CDR3 region is CASSTDRIGGNEKLFF. The DNA of the CDR3 is TGTGCCAGCAGCACTGACCGAATAGGAGGCAATGAAAAACTGTTTTTT.